The 24 T cell receptor beta chains presented below share a single source sample, sequenced in a study of blood T cell repertoires in COVID-19. Repertoires were generated with immunoSEQ multiplex PCR, while TCRdb's copy carries only in-frame clones and drops some. The table shows tens of thousands of clones, with roughly 87% occurring only once. Sequencing used peripheral blood. Receptors originate from a woman aged 55-70 years with COVID-19, enrolled during active disease.

The chain links TRBV6-2 or TRBV6-3 to TRBJ2-1; tentative D call: TRBD1 (5 bases). The CDR3 has 16 amino acids. The V end lost 4 bases, the J end lost 5 bases, and 18 bases lay between the germline ends. The V gene's germline CDR1 is MNHEY and CDR2 SVGEGT. CDR3 sequence (DNA): TGTGCCAGCAGTTTTTTGAAAAGGGGTTGGGACAATGAGCAGTTCTTC. This codes for CASSFLKRGWDNEQFF.

V is TRBV9 and J is TRBJ1-2; 7 bases are shared with TRBD1. The CDR3 contains 17 residues. Germline lookup yields CDR1 SGDLS and CDR2 YYNGEE. Germline trimming cut 0 bases from V and 4 bases from J; bases unmatched to any gene: 12. CDR3 sequence (DNA): TGTGCCAGCAGCGTAGATCCCCAGCAGGGGGAGAGCTATGGCTACACCTTC. Residues: CASSVDPQQGESYGYTF.

V usage is TRBV3-1 (or the pseudogene TRBV3-2) and J usage is TRBJ2-7, with 7 bases aligning to TRBD1. The V gene's germline CDR1 is LGHDT and CDR2 YNNKEL (reference sequence). The CDR3 totals 18 residues. V was clipped by 0 bases and J by 4 bases; unmatched bases: 15. CDR3 residues: CASSQDGSGQLRLYEQYF. For the CDR3, the DNA is TGTGCCAGCAGCCAAGACGGGTCGGGACAGCTACGACTTTACGAGCAGTACTTC.

This rearrangement joins TRBV2 to TRBJ2-7, with D possibly being TRBD2 (5 bases). The CDR3 runs 14 residues. Germline V gives CDR1 SNHLY, CDR2 FYNNEI. Trimming removed 4 bases at V and 1 base at J, with 11 bases between. The CDR3 bases are TGTGCCAGCAGTGGCGGGCCGATTTCCTACGAGCAGTACTTC. It codes for CASSGGPISYEQYF.

The chain joins TRBV7-2 to TRBJ2-2; maybe TRBD1 (6 bases). V was clipped by 5 bases and J by 5 bases, with 12 bases between them. Germline CDR1 SGHTA, CDR2 FQGNSA. The CDR3 totals 14 residues. In DNA form, the CDR3 reads TGTGCCAGCAGCGCACAGAGGGGGACCGGGGAGCTGTTTTTT. Encoded protein: CASSAQRGTGELFF.

The J gene is TRBJ1-6, the V gene TRBV28; D might be TRBD1 (6 bases). Germline CDR1 and CDR2: MDHEN and SYDVKM. Trimming removed 2 bases at V and 9 bases at J, with 17 bases between. This CDR3 is built from 16 residues. In nucleotides, the CDR3 is TGTGCCAGCAGTTTAGATAAGACAGGTCCGATTTCACCCCTCCACTTT. Amino acid sequence: CASSLDKTGPISPLHF.

The chain employs TRBV19 and TRBJ1-1; perhaps TRBD1 as D (5 bases). V was clipped by 8 bases and J by 0 bases, with 10 bases between them. Per the germline V gene, CDR1 is LNHDA and CDR2 is SQIVND (reference sequence). This CDR3 has 13 residues. Here the CDR3 reads CASSLGVNTEAFF. In nucleotides, the CDR3 is TGTGCCAGTTCATTAGGGGTGAACACTGAAGCTTTCTTT.

The V gene is TRBV24-1, the J gene TRBJ2-7; tentative D call: TRBD1 (6 bases). Trimming took off 3 bases at V and 0 bases at J, with 14 bases between the two ends. In germline, CDR1 is KGHDR, CDR2 SFDVKD. The CDR3 has 16 residues. The CDR3 reads CATSDPLRDNSYEQYF. CDR3 nucleotides: TGTGCCACCAGTGATCCGCTCCGGGACAACTCCTACGAGCAGTACTTC.

The J gene is TRBJ1-2, the V gene TRBV10-3; 11 bases are shared with TRBD1. V was pared by 6 bases and J by 8 bases, with 11 bases of the junction left unmatched. Germline V gene lookup returns CDR1 ENHRY and CDR2 SYGVKD. CDR3 length: 15 amino acids. The CDR3 sequence is CAIRLDGQGAQGYTF. The CDR3 coding sequence is TGTGCCATCAGACTAGACGGACAGGGGGCACAGGGCTACACCTTC.

The V call is TRBV4-3, the J call TRBJ1-2; D is possibly TRBD1 (5 bases). Trimming shortened V by 0 bases and J by 3 bases, and 14 bases separated the two germline ends. The CDR3 is 16 amino acids. The germline V gene encodes CDR1 LGHNA and CDR2 YSLEER. CDR3 bases: TGCGCCAGCAGCCAAGAGAATCCAGGGCTCCACTATGGCTACACCTTC. It is translated as CASSQENPGLHYGYTF.

The CDR3 region has the DNA TGTGCCAGCAGTAGGAGAGATACGCAGTATTTT. It codes for CASSRRDTQYF. The chain recombines TRBV6-2 or TRBV6-3 with TRBJ2-3; D is ambiguous. Germline CDR1 MNHEY, CDR2 SVGEGT. The V end was cut by 5 bases, the J end by 5 bases, with 5 bases between. This CDR3 spans 11 amino acids.

This clone occurred once. The chain recombines TRBV21-1 with TRBJ2-7; TRBD2, the table's D call, lacks a check against the DNA. TRBV21-1 is described as a pseudogene. The CDR3 has 13 amino acids. In nucleotides, the CDR3 is TGTGCCAGCAGGTGGGGGGGTCCCTACGAGCAGTACTTC. This codes for CASRWGGPYEQYF.

The chain links TRBV5-1 to TRBJ2-7; TRBD1 matches 7 bases. This CDR3 is built from 13 residues. J was trimmed by 4 bases and V by 4 bases; bases with no gene match: 5. CDR1 is SGHRS, CDR2 YFSETQ, per germline. DNA for the CDR3: TGCGCCAGCAGCCCACAGGGGCCTTACGAGCAGTACTTC. This translates into CASSPQGPYEQYF. Complete variable domain (other parts from reference TRBV5-1 and TRBJ2-7): KAGVTQTPRYLIKTRGQQVTLSCSPISGHRSVSWYQQTPGQGLQFLFEYFSETQRNKGNFPGRFSGRQFSNSRSEMNVSTLELGDSALYLCASSPQGPYEQYFGPGTRLTVT.

The chain combines TRBV29-1 with TRBJ2-3; 10 bases align to TRBD2. The CDR3 sequence is 14 residues long. J gave up 5 bases and V 4 bases, and 6 bases lay outside the gene matches. CDR1 is SQVTM and CDR2 is ANQGSEA in the germline V gene. CDR3 sequence: CSVVLAGMVDTQYF. The CDR3 bases are TGCAGCGTTGTACTAGCGGGAATGGTAGATACGCAGTATTTT.

This chain uses TRBV6-5 with TRBJ1-1; 9 positions match TRBD1. CDR3 length equals 14 residues. Germline loops: CDR1 MNHEY, CDR2 SVGAGI. Trimming took 4 bases from V and 7 from J; bases not matched to a gene: 7. CDR3: CASSSRDRAFEAFF. The DNA for the CDR3 is TGTGCCAGCAGTTCCCGGGACAGGGCCTTTGAAGCTTTCTTT.

This clone was observed once. In DNA form, the CDR3 reads TGTGCCAGCAGCCCCGAAGGAGGGTTAGGGACCCAGTACTTC. Translating gives CASSPEGGLGTQYF. The chain uses TRBV9 and TRBJ2-5; maybe TRBD2 (6 bases). Trimming took 4 bases from V and 7 from J, leaving 17 bases between them. The CDR3 is made up of 14 amino acids. Germline V gives CDR1 SGDLS, CDR2 YYNGEE.

J is TRBJ2-5 and V is TRBV6-2 or TRBV6-3, with 13 bases identical to TRBD2. V was pared by 6 bases and J by 4 bases, with 8 bases of the junction left unmatched. This CDR3 contains 16 residues. Germline loops: CDR1 MNHEY, CDR2 SVGEGT. CDR3 sequence: CASRPGLAGESETQYF. CDR3 bases: TGTGCCAGCAGACCTGGACTAGCGGGAGAGTCAGAGACCCAGTACTTC.

The rearrangement uses TRBV7-2 and TRBJ1-3; 7 bases fit TRBD1. CDR1 and CDR2 (germline): SGHTA, FQGNSA. The CDR3 is 16 amino acids. J lost 3 bases, V lost 1 base, and 6 bases had no gene match. CDR3 residues: CASSLETGVGGNTIYF. CDR3 nucleotide sequence: TGTGCCAGCAGCTTAGAAACAGGGGTGGGTGGAAACACCATATATTTT.

The chain recombines TRBV19 with TRBJ1-5, with a possible D match to TRBD1 (6 bases). V gave up 6 bases and J gave up 8 bases, with 14 bases separating them. There are 13 residues in the CDR3. Germline CDR1 is LNHDA and CDR2 is SQIVND (reference sequence). The CDR3 region has the DNA TGTGCCAGTAGGATTGGGGGCGTGGAGCCCCAGCATTTT. It is translated as CASRIGGVEPQHF.

The rearrangement uses TRBV4-3 and TRBJ2-2; 8 nucleotides line up with TRBD2. CDR3 length: 16 amino acids. Germline V gene data show CDR1 as LGHNA and CDR2 as YSLEER. J gave up 4 bases and V 8 bases, and 12 bases lay outside the gene matches. The CDR3 here is CASSSQGLAGTGELFF. CDR3 nucleotides: TGCGCCAGCTCGAGCCAGGGCCTAGCGGGCACCGGGGAGCTGTTTTTT.

CDR3 residues: CASSQDAARPPYEEQYF. The CDR3 nucleotides read TGCGCCAGCAGCCAAGACGCTGCGCGCCCCCCCTACGAAGAGCAGTACTTC. The rearrangement links TRBV4-3 to TRBJ2-7; D is unresolved. CDR1 is LGHNA and CDR2 is YSLEER in the germline V gene. CDR3 length: 17 residues. Trimming took 0 bases from V and 7 from J, leaving 22 bases between them.

This rearrangement joins TRBV7-9 to TRBJ2-2; 7 bases align to TRBD1. The germline V gene encodes CDR1 SEHNR and CDR2 FQNEAQ (reference sequence). The CDR3 covers 15 residues. J was trimmed by 6 bases and V by 7 bases; bases with no gene match: 11. This chain's CDR3 is CASTPGTVRSGELFF. The CDR3 coding sequence is TGTGCCAGCACCCCGGGGACAGTGCGTTCCGGGGAGCTGTTTTTT.

DNA for the CDR3: TGTGCCAGCAGCTCTATAATGACTAGCGGGAGGGAGACCCAGTACTTC. Translating gives CASSSIMTSGRETQYF. The chain employs TRBV5-6 and TRBJ2-5, with TRBD2 matching 13 bases. The germline V gene encodes CDR1 SGHDT and CDR2 YYEEEE. This CDR3 comprises 16 residues. V lost 3 bases, J lost 5 bases, and 7 bases stayed unmatched.

The J gene is TRBJ1-1, the V gene TRBV20-1; possibly TRBD1 for D (5 bases). V was cut by 3 bases and J by 2 bases, with 16 bases left in between. Germline V gene data show CDR1 as DFQATT and CDR2 as SNEGSKA (reference sequence). CDR3 length: 15 amino acids. The CDR3 bases are TGCAGTGCTAGTGGGTGGGGGAGGGTTAACACTGAAGCTTTCTTT. Its translation: CSASGWGRVNTEAFF.